The clone carrying this TCR beta chain came up a few times. This specimen comes from a study of cytomegalovirus exposure and HLA in healthy donors. Nominally healthy donors provided the samples, though records likely missed some immune exposures. The CDR3 has 16 amino acids. V lost 4 bases to trimming and J lost 9 bases; unmatched junction nucleotides: 13. The germline V gene encodes CDR1 SGDLS and CDR2 YYNGEE. The PCR used 60 Vbeta and 13 Jbeta primers. The assay was immunoSEQ multiplex PCR, and TCRdb's table has in-frame clones only and misses some. The data contain fewer than 250,000 clones, around three quarters of them seen just once; the ten biggest clones take up 1.6%.

The TCR was taken from a woman younger than 30 in good health and CMV-seronegative. Material: PBMCs. J is TRBJ2-1 and V is TRBV9, with 10 bases that match TRBD2. The CDR3 DNA reads TGTGCCAGCAGCTTCTCACGTCAGCGGGGGGGCAGTGAGCAGTTCTTC. Its protein product is CASSFSRQRGGSEQFF.